This T cell receptor (beta chain) was recorded in a study of TIL therapy for anti-PD-1-resistant metastatic lung cancer. Study overall: Most patients had lung adenocarcinoma.

In the case of this clone: Its specificity is unknown.

The CDR3 spans 17 residues. The germline gives CDR1 SGHTA, CDR2 FQGNSA. Trimming pared 3 bases from V and 0 bases from J, leaving 15 bases between. Sequencing used immunoSEQ v3. Clones were sequenced by immunoSEQ multiplex PCR, and TCRdb holds only the in-frame ones, with some missing. The data hold about 50,000 clones, with 60% to 85% observed a single time. Study-level points and caveats: TIL cultures after expansion showed higher clonality and lower diversity than baseline tumor (median around 6% vs 30%).

Time point described: pre-treatment sample, taken before nivolumab and TIL therapy. The tumor samples were excised metastases, mostly pleural nodules or supraclavicular lymph nodes. The V and J genes are TRBV7-2 and TRBJ1-3; D perhaps matches TRBD1 (6 bases). The sequencing here drew on tumor tissue, taken at baseline. This sequence originates from a person between 25 and 80 years old with non-small cell lung cancer. DNA of the CDR3: TGTGCCAGCAGCTTTCAAACCAGGGGCCGCTCTGGAAACACCATATATTTT. Translating gives CASSFQTRGRSGNTIYF.